Detailed here is one T cell receptor (beta chain). Germline CDR1 reads LNHDA; CDR2 reads SQIVND (reference sequence). V was trimmed by 8 bases and J by 1 base, leaving 20 bases between them. The CDR3 runs to 16 residues. Measured with immunoSEQ multiplex PCR; TCRdb has only the in-frame clones, and not every one. The sample has around 110,000 clones, more than 75% seen once; the top ten hold 3.5% to 4.5%. The sample comes from a study of blood T cell repertoires in COVID-19. This sequence joins TRBV19 and TRBJ1-1; D gene ambiguous. This clonotype was obtained from a man in his forties or fifties with acute or convalescent COVID-19. Sequencing input: peripheral blood. For the CDR3, the DNA is TGTGCCAGTCCCCCCCCCGGAGGTCCCAGGAACACTGAAGCTTTCTTT. This codes for CASPPPGGPRNTEAFF.